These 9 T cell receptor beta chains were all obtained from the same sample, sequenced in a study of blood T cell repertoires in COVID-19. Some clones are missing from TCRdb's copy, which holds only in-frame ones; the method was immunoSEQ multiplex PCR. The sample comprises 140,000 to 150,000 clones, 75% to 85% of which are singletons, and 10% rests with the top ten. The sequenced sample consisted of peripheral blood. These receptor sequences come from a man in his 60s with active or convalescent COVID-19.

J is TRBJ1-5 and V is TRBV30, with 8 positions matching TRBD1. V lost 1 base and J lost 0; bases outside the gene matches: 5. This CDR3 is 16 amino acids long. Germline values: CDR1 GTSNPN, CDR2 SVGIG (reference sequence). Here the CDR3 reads CAWSARTGLSNQPQHF. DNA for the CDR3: TGTGCCTGGAGTGCGCGGACAGGGCTTAGCAATCAGCCCCAGCATTTT.

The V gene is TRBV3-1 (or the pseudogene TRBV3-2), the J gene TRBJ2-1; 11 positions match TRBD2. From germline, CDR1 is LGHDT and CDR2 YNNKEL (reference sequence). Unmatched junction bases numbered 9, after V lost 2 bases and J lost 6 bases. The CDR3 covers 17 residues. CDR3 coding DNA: TGTGCCAGCAGCCAACTGACTAGCGGGGCTGCCTTCAATGAGCAGTTCTTC. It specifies CASSQLTSGAAFNEQFF.

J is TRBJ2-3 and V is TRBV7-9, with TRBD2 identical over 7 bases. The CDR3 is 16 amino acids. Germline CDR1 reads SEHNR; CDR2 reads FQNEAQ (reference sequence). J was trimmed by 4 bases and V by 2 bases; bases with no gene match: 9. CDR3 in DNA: TGTGCCAGCAGCTTATCGGGCGGGAGTGGAGCAGATACGCAGTATTTT. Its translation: CASSLSGGSGADTQYF.

The CDR3 DNA reads as TGTGCCAGTATGGGGCCAGCGAACACTGAAGCTTTCTTT. Translation: CASMGPANTEAFF. V and J are TRBV19 and TRBJ1-1; a possible D gene is TRBD1 (5 bases). The V end lost 7 bases, the J end lost 1 base, and 10 bases lay between the germline ends. Germline CDR1 LNHDA, CDR2 SQIVND (reference sequence). CDR3 length: 13 residues. Using reference TRBV19 and TRBJ1-1 for the parts outside the CDR3, the full variable domain is DGGITQSPKYLFRKEGQNVTLSCEQNLNHDAMYWYRQDPGQGLRLIYYSQIVNDFQKGDIAEGYSVSREKKESFPLTVTSAQKNPTAFYLCASMGPANTEAFFGQGTRLTVV.

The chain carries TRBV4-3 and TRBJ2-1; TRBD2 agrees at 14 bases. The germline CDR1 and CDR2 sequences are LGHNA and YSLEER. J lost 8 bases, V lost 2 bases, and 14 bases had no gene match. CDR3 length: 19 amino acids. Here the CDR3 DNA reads TGCGCCAGCAGCCAAAACCTAATTGGACTAGCGGGAGGTTGGGATGAGCAGTTCTTC. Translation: CASSQNLIGLAGGWDEQFF.

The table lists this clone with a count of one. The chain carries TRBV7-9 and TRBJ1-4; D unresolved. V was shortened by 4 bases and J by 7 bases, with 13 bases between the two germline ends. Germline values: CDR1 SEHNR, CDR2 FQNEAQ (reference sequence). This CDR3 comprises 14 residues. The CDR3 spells CASSYLLGGEKLFF. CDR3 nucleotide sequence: TGTGCCAGCAGCTACCTGTTGGGAGGTGAAAAACTGTTTTTT. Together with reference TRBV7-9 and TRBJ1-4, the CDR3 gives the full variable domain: DTGVSQNPRHKITKRGQNVTFRCDPISEHNRLYWYRQTLGQGPEFLTYFQNEAQLEKSRLLSDRFSAERPKGSFSTLEIQRTEQGDSAMYLCASSYLLGGEKLFFGSGTQLSVL.

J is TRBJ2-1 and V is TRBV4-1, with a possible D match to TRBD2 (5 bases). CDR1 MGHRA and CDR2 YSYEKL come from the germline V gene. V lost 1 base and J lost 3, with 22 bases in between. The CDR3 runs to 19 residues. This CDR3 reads CASSQVPPRSGGLYNEQFF. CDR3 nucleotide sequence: TGCGCCAGCAGCCAAGTCCCGCCGAGGAGCGGAGGACTCTACAATGAGCAGTTCTTC.

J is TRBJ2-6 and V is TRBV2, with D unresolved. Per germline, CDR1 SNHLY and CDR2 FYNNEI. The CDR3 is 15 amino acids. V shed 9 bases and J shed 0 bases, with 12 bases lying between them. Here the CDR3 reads CARSTVLSGANVLTF. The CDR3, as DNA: TGTGCCAGGAGCACAGTTCTCTCTGGGGCCAACGTCCTGACTTTC.

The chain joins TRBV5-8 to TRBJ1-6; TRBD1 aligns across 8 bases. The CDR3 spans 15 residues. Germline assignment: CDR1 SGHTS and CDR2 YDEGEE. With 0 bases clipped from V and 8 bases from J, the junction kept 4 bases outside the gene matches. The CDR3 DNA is TGTGCCAGCAGCTTGGGGGACAGGAGCTATTCACCCCTCCACTTT. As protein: CASSLGDRSYSPLHF.